The subject of this entry is one T cell receptor (beta chain). As yet, its antigen is unknown. Looked up from germline, CDR1 is MNHEY and CDR2 is SVGEGT. V was clipped by 5 bases and J by 6 bases, with 18 bases between them. The CDR3 has 15 residues. The sample is drawn from a study of T cells in Graves' hyperthyroidism and ophthalmopathy. Exclusion of patients followed from uncontrolled infection, other autoimmune disease, pregnancy or lactation. On the basis of clinical symptoms, serum thyroxine and TRAb, thyroid ultrasound and orbital computed tomography, diagnoses were made. Amplified regions were TCR beta CDR3 sequences from RNA transcripts. The TCR CDR3 was amplified in a first-round RT-PCR using the HTBI primer set. TCRdb itself ran the multiplex PCR reads through MiXCR, one entry per CDR3 protein. The sample has 200,000 or so distinct CDR3 sequences, less than 20% seen once. Regarding the study as a whole: Median prediction lead before ophthalmopathy onset was around 7 months with the model.

Sequencing was performed on blood. The receptor's source is a woman aged 50 to 60 with Graves' hyperthyroidism. The rearrangement uses TRBV6-2 or TRBV6-3 and TRBJ2-3, with D possibly being TRBD1 (6 bases). The CDR3 bases are TGTGCCAGCAGTGCGCGAGTGGACAGTTCGGATACGCAGTATTTT. Protein product: CASSARVDSSDTQYF.